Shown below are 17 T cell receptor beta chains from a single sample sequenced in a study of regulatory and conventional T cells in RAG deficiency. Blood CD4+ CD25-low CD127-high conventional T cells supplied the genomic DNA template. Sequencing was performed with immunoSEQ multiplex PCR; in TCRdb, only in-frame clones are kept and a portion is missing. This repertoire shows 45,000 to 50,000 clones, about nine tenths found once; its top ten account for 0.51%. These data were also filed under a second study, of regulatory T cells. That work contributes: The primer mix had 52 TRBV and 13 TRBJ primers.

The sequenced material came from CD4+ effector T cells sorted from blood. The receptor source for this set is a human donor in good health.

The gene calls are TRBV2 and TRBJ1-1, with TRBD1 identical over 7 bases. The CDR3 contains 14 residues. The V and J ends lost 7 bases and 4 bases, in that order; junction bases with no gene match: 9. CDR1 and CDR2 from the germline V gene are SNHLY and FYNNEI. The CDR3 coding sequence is TGTGCCAGCACTTTACAGGGGCAGGCCACTGAAGCTTTCTTT. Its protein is CASTLQGQATEAFF.

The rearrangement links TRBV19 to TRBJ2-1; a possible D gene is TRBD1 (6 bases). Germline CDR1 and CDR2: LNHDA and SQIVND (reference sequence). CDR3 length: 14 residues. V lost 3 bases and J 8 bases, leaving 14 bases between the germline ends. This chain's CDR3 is CASSMWGQSDEQFF. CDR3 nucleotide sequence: TGTGCCAGTAGTATGTGGGGGCAGTCCGATGAGCAGTTCTTC.

CDR3 region: CAISEPYEKLFF. The CDR3, as DNA: TGTGCCATCAGTGAGCCTTATGAAAAACTGTTTTTT. This chain connects TRBV10-3 to TRBJ1-4, with D uncertain. The CDR3 covers 12 residues. Trimming took 2 bases from V and 6 from J, leaving 4 bases between them. The germline V gene has CDR1 ENHRY and CDR2 SYGVKD.

The CDR3 protein is CASRQPGRNSGANVLTF. The CDR3 bases are TGTGCCAGCAGGCAACCGGGACGTAACTCTGGGGCCAACGTCCTGACTTTC. The genes are TRBV2 and TRBJ2-6; the D gene could be TRBD1 or TRBD2 (5 bases each). CDR1 SNHLY and CDR2 FYNNEI come from the germline V gene. The CDR3 contains 17 residues. V gave up 6 bases and J gave up 0 bases, with 15 bases separating them.

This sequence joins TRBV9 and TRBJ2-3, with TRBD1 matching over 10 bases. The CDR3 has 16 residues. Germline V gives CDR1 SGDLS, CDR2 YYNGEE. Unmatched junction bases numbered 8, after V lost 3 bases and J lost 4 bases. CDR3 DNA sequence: TGTGCCAGCAGCGAGAGGGGACAGGGGACCTCAGATACGCAGTATTTT. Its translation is CASSERGQGTSDTQYF.

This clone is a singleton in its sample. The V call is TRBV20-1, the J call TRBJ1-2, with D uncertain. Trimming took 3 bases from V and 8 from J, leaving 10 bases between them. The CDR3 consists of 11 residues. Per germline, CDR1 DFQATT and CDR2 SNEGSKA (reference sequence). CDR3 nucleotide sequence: TGCAGTGCTAGGCATCCCTCGGGCTACACCTTC. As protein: CSARHPSGYTF.

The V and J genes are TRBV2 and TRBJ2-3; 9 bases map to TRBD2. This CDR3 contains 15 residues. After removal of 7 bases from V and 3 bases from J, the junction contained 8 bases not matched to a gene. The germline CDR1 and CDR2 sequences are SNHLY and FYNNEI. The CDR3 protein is CASNLVAGGTDTQYF. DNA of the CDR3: TGTGCCAGCAATCTGGTGGCGGGGGGGACAGATACGCAGTATTTT. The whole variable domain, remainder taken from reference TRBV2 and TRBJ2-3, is EPEVTQTPSHQVTQMGQEVILRCVPISNHLYFYWYRQILGQKVEFLVSFYNNEISEKSEIFDDQFSVERPDGSNFTLKIRSTKLEDSAMYFCASNLVAGGTDTQYFGPGTRLTVL.

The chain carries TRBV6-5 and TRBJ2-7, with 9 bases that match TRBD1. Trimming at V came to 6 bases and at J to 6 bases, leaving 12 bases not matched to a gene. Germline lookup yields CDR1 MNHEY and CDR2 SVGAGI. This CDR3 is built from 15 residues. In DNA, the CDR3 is TGTGCCAGCAGCCGAAAACCGGGACAGGGACGCGAGCAGTACTTC. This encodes CASSRKPGQGREQYF.

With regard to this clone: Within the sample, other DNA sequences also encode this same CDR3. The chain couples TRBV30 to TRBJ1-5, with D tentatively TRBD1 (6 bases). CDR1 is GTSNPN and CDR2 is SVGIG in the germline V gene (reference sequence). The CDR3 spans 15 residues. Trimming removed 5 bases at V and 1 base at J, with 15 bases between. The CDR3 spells CAWGRGGGSNQPQHF. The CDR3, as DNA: TGTGCCTGGGGTAGGGGGGGAGGAAGCAATCAGCCCCAGCATTTT. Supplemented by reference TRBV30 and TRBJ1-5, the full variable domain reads SQTIHQWPATLVQPVGSPLSLECTVEGTSNPNLYWYRQAAGRGLQLLFYSVGIGQISSEVPQNLSASRPQDRQFILSSKKLLLSDSGFYLCAWGRGGGSNQPQHFGDGTRLSIL.

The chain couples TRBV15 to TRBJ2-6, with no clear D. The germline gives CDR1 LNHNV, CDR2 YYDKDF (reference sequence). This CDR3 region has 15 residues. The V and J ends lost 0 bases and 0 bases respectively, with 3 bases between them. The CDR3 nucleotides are TGTGCCACCAGCAGAGACCTCTCTGGGGCCAACGTCCTGACTTTC. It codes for CATSRDLSGANVLTF.

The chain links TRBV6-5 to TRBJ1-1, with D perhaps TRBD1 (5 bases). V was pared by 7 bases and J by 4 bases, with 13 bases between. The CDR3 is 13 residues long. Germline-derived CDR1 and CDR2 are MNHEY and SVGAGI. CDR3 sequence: CASMEGQGTEAFF. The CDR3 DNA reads TGTGCCAGCATGGAGGGGCAGGGCACTGAAGCTTTCTTT.

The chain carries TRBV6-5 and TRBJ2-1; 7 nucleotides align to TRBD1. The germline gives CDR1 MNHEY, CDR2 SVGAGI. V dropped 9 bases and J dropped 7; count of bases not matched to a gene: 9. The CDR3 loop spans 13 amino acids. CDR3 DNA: TGTGCCAGTGGGGAAACAGGGGTTAATGAGCAGTTCTTC. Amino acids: CASGETGVNEQFF.

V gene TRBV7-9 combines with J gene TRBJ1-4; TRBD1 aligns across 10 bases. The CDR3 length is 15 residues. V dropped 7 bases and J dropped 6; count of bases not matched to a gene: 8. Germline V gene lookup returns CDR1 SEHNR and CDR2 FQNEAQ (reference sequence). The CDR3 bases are TGTGCCAGCACCCTCCGTGGACAGGGGGATGAAAAACTGTTTTTT. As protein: CASTLRGQGDEKLFF.

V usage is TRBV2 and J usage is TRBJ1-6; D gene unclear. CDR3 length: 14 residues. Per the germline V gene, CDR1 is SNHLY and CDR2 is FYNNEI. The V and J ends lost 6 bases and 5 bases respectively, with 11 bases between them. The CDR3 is CASSLNANNSPLHF. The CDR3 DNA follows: TGTGCCAGCAGCCTGAACGCTAATAATTCACCCCTCCACTTT.

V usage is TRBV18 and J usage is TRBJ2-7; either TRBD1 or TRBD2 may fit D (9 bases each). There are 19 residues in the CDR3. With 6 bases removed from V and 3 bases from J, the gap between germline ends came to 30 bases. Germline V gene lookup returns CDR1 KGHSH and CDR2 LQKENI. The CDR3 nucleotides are TGTGCCAGCTCCGTCCTACAGGGGGCAAGGGGACTAGCCAACTACGAGCAGTACTTC. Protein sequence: CASSVLQGARGLANYEQYF.

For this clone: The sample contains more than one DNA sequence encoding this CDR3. CDR3 sequence (DNA): TGCGCCAGCAGCTTGGGGAGCACGGAGACCCAGTACTTC. Residues: CASSLGSTETQYF. The chain employs TRBV5-1 and TRBJ2-5; D remains unclear. Germline CDR1 SGHRS, CDR2 YFSETQ. Trimming stripped 0 bases from V and 5 bases from J, with 8 bases between. The length of the CDR3 is 13 residues.

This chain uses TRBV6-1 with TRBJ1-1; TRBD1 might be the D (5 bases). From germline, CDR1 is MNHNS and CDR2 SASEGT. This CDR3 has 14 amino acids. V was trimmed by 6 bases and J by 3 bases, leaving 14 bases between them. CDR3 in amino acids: CASRQDRRYTEAFF. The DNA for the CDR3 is TGTGCCAGCAGACAGGACCGACGGTACACTGAAGCTTTCTTT.